Following are 5 T cell receptor beta chains from one sample sequenced in a study of blood T cell repertoires in COVID-19 (dated by TCRdb to about 2020). The library was obtained by the immunoSEQ multiplex PCR assay. TCRdb provides this immuneACCESS table in a form limited to in-frame rearrangements. Some clones are lacking; in checked studies, under half of them reflect an unresolved V gene, and why the rest are absent is not known. The sample profile shows some 70,000 clones; more than 60% of them were found once. The ten largest clones capture 9.8% of the sample. The sample comprised peripheral blood. These receptors all come from a woman between 50 and 59 years old with acute or convalescent COVID-19.

The rearrangement uses TRBV3-1 (or the pseudogene TRBV3-2) and TRBJ1-4, with D possibly matching TRBD1 (5 bases). Germline-derived CDR1 and CDR2 are LGHDT and YNNKEL (reference sequence). V lost 4 bases to trimming and J lost 7 bases, with 19 bases between them. The CDR3 is made up of 16 amino acids. DNA for the CDR3: TGTGCCAGCAGCCCCGACCCGACAGCCGGTGGTGAAAAACTGTTTTTT. This codes for CASSPDPTAGGEKLFF.

The chain has TRBV6-2 or TRBV6-3 and TRBJ2-7; tentative D call: TRBD2 (6 bases). The CDR3 length is 12 residues. Germline V gene sequence: CDR1 MNHEY, CDR2 SVGEGT. The ends were cut back, 6 bases at V and 7 bases at J, with 13 bases in the middle. The CDR3 sequence is CASSTTREEQYF. In DNA, the CDR3 is TGTGCCAGCAGCACGACTAGGGAAGAGCAGTACTTC.

V is TRBV4-3 and J is TRBJ2-3; 10 bases agree with TRBD2. V trimming: 1 base; J trimming: 3 bases; junction bases outside the gene matches: 4. The CDR3 runs 16 residues. Looked up from germline, CDR1 is LGHNA and CDR2 is YSLEER. The CDR3 DNA reads as TGCGCCAGCAGCCAAGCACTAGCGGGGCGTACAGATACGCAGTATTTT. Its protein product is CASSQALAGRTDTQYF.

The V and J genes are TRBV11-3 and TRBJ2-5, with D unclear. CDR1 and CDR2 (germline): SGHNT, YENEEA. Between the trimmed V and J ends, which lost 4 bases and 5 bases, there was a span of 11 bases. The CDR3 consists of 13 residues. CDR3 residues: CASSSPSSETQYF. The CDR3 DNA reads TGTGCCAGCAGCTCTCCCTCCTCGGAGACCCAGTACTTC.

The rearrangement uses TRBV4-1 and TRBJ2-5; 10 bases fit TRBD2. V dropped 1 base and J dropped 4; count of bases not matched to a gene: 6. CDR3 length: 16 amino acids. Germline lookup yields CDR1 MGHRA and CDR2 YSYEKL. The CDR3 DNA follows: TGCGCCAGCAGCCAAGGGGCTAGCGGGGGCCGAGAGACCCAGTACTTC. This sequence encodes CASSQGASGGRETQYF.